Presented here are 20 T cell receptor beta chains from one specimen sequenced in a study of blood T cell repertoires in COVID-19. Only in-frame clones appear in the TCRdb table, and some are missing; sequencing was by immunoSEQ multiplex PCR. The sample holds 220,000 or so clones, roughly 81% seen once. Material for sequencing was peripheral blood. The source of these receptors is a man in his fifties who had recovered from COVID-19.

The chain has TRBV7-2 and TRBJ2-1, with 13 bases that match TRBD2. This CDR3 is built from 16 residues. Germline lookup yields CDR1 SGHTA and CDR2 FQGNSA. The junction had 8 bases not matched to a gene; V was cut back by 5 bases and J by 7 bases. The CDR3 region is CASSPPGLAGINEQFF. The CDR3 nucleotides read TGTGCCAGCAGCCCACCGGGACTAGCGGGAATAAATGAGCAGTTCTTC. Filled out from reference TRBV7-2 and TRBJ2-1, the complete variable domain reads GAGVSQSPSNKVTEKGKDVELRCDPISGHTALYWYRQSLGQGLEFLIYFQGNSAPDKSGLPSDRFSAERTGGSVSTLTIQRTQQEDSAVYLCASSPPGLAGINEQFFGPGTRLTVL.

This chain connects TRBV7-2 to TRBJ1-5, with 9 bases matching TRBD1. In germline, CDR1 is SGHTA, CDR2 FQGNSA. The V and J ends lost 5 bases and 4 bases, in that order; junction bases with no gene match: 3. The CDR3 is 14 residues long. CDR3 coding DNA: TGTGCCAGCAGCGTAGGGACAGGGAATCAGCCCCAGCATTTT. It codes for CASSVGTGNQPQHF.

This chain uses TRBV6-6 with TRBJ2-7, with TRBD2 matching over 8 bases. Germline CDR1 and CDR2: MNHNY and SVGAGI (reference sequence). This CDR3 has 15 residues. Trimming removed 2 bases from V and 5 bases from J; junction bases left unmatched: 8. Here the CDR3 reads CASSYSGGGSNEQYF. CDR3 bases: TGTGCCAGCAGTTACAGCGGGGGAGGTTCTAACGAGCAGTACTTC.

CDR3 amino acids: CASTLGVLSNQPQHF. The CDR3 DNA is TGTGCCAGCACCCTAGGGGTTCTTAGCAATCAGCCCCAGCATTTT. The rearrangement joins TRBV7-2 to TRBJ1-5; tentative D call: TRBD1 (5 bases). There are 15 residues in the CDR3. CDR1 and CDR2 (germline): SGHTA, FQGNSA. V was pared by 7 bases and J by 0 bases, with 13 bases between.

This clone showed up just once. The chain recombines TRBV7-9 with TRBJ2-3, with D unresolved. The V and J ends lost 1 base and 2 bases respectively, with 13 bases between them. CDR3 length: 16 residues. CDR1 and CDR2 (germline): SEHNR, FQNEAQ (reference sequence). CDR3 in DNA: TGTGCCAGCAGCTTAGGCGGCGGCGCCGCCACAGATACGCAGTATTTT. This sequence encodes CASSLGGGAATDTQYF.

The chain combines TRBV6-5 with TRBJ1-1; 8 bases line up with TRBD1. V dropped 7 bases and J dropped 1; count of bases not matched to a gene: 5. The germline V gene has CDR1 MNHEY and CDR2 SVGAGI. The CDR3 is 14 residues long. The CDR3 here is CASTRQGKNTEAFF. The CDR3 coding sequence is TGTGCCAGCACTCGACAGGGGAAGAACACTGAAGCTTTCTTT.

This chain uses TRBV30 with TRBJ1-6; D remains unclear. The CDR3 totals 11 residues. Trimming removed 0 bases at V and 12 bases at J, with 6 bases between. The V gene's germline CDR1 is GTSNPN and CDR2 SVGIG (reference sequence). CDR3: CAWSVTGPLHF. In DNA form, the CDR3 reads TGTGCCTGGAGTGTAACCGGACCCCTCCACTTT.

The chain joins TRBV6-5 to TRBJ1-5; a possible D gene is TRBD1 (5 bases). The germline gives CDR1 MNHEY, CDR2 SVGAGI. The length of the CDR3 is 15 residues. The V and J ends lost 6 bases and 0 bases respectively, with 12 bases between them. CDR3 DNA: TGTGCCAGCAGACAATGGGGGGATAGCAATCAGCCCCAGCATTTT. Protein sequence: CASRQWGDSNQPQHF.

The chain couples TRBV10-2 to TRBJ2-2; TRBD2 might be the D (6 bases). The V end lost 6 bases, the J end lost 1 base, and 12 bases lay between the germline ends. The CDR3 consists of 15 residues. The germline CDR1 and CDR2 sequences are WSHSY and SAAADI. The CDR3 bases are TGCGCCAGCAGCCGAGTGGGAGGGAACACCGGGGAGCTGTTTTTT. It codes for CASSRVGGNTGELFF.

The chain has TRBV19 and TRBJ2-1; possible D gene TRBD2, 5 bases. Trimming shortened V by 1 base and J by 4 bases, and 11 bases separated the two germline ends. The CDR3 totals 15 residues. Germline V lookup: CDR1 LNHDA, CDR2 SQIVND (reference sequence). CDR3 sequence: CASSIGVATYNEQFF. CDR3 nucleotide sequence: TGTGCCAGTAGTATAGGAGTAGCGACATACAATGAGCAGTTCTTC.

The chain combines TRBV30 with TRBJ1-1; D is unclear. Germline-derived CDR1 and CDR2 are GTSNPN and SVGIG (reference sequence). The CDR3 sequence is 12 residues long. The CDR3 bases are TGTGCTGTCGCGAGAACTAACACTGAAGCTTTCTTT. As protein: CAVARTNTEAFF. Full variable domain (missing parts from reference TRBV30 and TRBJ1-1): SQTIHQWPATLVQPVGSPLSLECTVEGTSNPNLYWYRQAAGRGLQLLFYSVGIGQISSEVPQNLSASRPQDRQFILSSKKLLLSDSGFYLCAVARTNTEAFFGQGTRLTVV.

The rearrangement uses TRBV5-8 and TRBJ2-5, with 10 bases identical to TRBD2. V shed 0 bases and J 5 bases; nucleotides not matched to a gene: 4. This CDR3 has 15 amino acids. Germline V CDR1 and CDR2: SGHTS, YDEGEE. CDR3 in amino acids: CASSLEGLAMETQYF. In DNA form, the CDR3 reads TGTGCCAGCAGCTTGGAGGGACTAGCGATGGAGACCCAGTACTTC.

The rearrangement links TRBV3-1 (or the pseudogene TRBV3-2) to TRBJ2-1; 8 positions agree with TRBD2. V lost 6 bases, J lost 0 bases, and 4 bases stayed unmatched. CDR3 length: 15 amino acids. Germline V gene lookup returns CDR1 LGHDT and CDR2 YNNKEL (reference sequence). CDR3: CASSPSGSSYNEQFF. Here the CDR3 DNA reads TGTGCCAGCAGTCCCAGCGGGAGCTCCTACAATGAGCAGTTCTTC.

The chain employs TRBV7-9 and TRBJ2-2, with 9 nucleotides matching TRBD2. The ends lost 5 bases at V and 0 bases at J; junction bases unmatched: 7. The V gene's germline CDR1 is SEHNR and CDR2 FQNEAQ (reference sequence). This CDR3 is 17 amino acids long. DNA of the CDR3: TGTGCCAGCAGCCGTAGTCTAGCGGGAACGAACACCGGGGAGCTGTTTTTT. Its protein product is CASSRSLAGTNTGELFF.

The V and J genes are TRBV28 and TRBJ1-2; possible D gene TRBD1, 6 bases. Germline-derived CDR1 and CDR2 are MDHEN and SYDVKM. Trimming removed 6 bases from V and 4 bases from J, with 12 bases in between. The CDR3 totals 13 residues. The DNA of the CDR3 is TGTGCCAGCAGCGAAGACAGGCTCTATGGCTACACCTTC. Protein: CASSEDRLYGYTF.

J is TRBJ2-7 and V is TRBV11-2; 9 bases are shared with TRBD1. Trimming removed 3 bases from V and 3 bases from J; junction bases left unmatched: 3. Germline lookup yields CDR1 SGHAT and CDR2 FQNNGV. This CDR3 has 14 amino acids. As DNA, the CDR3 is TGTGCCAGCAGCTTCCGGGACAGGGTCTACGAGCAGTACTTC. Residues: CASSFRDRVYEQYF.

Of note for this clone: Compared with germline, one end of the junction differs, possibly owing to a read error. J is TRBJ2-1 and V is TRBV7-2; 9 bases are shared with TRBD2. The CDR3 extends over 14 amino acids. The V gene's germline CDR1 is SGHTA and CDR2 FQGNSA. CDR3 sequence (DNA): TGTGCCAGCAGTTTAGGGACTAGCCTGAATGAGCAGTTCTTC. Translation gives CASSLGTSLNEQFF.

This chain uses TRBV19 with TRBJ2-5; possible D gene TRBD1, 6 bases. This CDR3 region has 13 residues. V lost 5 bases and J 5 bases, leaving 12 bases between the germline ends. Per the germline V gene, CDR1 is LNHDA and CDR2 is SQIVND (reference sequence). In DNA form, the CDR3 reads TGTGCCAGTAGTGCACAGGGCGGTGAGACCCAGTACTTC. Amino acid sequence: CASSAQGGETQYF.

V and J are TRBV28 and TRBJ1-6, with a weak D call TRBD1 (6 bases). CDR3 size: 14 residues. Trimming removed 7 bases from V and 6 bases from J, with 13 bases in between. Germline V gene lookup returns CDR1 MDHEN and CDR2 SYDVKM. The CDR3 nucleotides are TGTGCCAGCATTACTCAGGGGTTTAATTCACCCCTCCACTTT. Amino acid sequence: CASITQGFNSPLHF. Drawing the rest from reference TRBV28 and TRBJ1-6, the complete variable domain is DVKVTQSSRYLVKRTGEKVFLECVQDMDHENMFWYRQDPGLGLRLIYFSYDVKMKEKGDIPEGYSVSREKKERFSLILESASTNQTSMYLCASITQGFNSPLHFGNGTRLTVT.

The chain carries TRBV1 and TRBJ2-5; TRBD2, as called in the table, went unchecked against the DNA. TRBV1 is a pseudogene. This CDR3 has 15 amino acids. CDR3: CTSSRGGRVQETQYF. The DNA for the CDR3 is TGCACCAGCAGCCGGGGCGGGAGGGTGCAAGAGACCCAGTACTTC.